This T cell receptor beta chain is drawn from a study of blood T cell repertoires in COVID-19. Study-level information: In each case, the material was cDNA or gDNA derived from T cells, B-cell-depleted T cells, or PBMCs.

In the authors' methods: Amplification from reference gene primers served as the basis for estimated nucleated cell counts. The repertoire was sequenced with immunoSEQ multiplex PCR; TCRdb's copy has only in-frame clones and lacks some. Clone size and V and J calls were adopted from that table, with D and trimming inferred from the DNA. The table shows approximately 89,000 clones, with 75% to 85% occurring only once. The CDR3 has 15 residues. Germline V gene sequence: CDR1 SGHNT, CDR2 YYREEE (reference sequence). V lost 2 bases and J lost 2, with 14 bases in between. What was sequenced was peripheral blood. The V gene is TRBV5-4, the J gene TRBJ2-7; D possibly corresponds to TRBD2 (6 bases). The TCR was taken from a woman at least 80 years old with acute or convalescent COVID-19. The CDR3 protein is CASSLRTGATYEQYF. The CDR3 DNA is TGTGCCAGCAGCTTACGAACGGGAGCTACCTACGAGCAGTACTTC.